These T cell receptor beta chains were read from a single sample in a study of T-cell reconstitution after alpha-beta-depleted transplantation in children. TCRdb reprocessed the PCR reads via MiXCR and lists one record per CDR3 protein. The sample holds 130,000 or so distinct CDR3 sequences, roughly 10% seen once. The source was PBMCs, mostly from graft donor cells, collected 180 days after TCRalphabeta/CD19-depleted stem cell transplant. These receptors were taken from a girl under two years old who had a stem cell transplant for combined immunodeficiency, so the T cells may come from the graft donor. CDR3s include the opening cysteine and the closing phenylalanine or tryptophan. Each record gives: V gene, D gene, clone size, J gene, CDR3 protein, CDR3 DNA. A D gene is named only where the DNA matches it firmly. Clone size is stated in some rows and not others, as once, few, many or a class when expanded.

TRBV7-2,TRBD2,-,TRBJ2-3,CASILTWTSGADTQYF,TGTGCCAGCATCCTAACCTGGACTAGCGGTGCAGATACGCAGTATTTT
TRBV7-7,-,few,TRBJ2-2,CASSLWADGELFF,TGTGCTAGCAGCTTATGGGCAGATGGGGAGCTGTTTTTT
TRBV4-3,TRBD2,-,TRBJ2-3,CASSQEASRGRARGDTQYF,TGCGCCAGCAGCCAAGAAGCGTCTCGCGGGAGGGCCAGGGGAGATACGCAGTATTTT
TRBV7-9,TRBD2,few,TRBJ2-1,CASSSIAGGPIIEQFF,TGTGCCAGCAGCTCTATAGCGGGAGGGCCGATAATTGAGCAGTTCTTC
TRBV7-2,TRBD2,few,TRBJ2-5,CASSLWGAGVQETQYF,TGTGCCAGCAGCTTATGGGGAGCGGGAGTCCAAGAGACCCAGTACTTC
TRBV3-1,-,few,TRBJ1-6,CASRLQGGYNSPLHF,TGTGCCAGCAGGCTACAGGGAGGGTATAATTCACCCCTCCACTTT
TRBV10-3,-,many,TRBJ2-3,CAISESSRWGPADTQYF,TGTGCCATCAGTGAGTCAAGTCGCTGGGGGCCTGCAGATACGCAGTATTTT
TRBV10-3,TRBD2,-,TRBJ2-3,CAIGRLAGDRDTQYF,TGTGCCATCGGGAGACTAGCGGGGGATCGGGATACGCAGTATTTT
TRBV6-5,-,few,TRBJ2-7,CASSPGAFGEQYF,TGTGCCAGCAGTCCAGGGGCCTTCGGCGAGCAGTACTTC
TRBV6-6,-,many,TRBJ2-3,CASSYLDTQYF,TGTGCCAGCAGTTATCTAGATACGCAGTATTTT
TRBV5-1,-,few,TRBJ2-5,CASSSEGRTQYF,TGCGCCAGCAGCTCGGAGGGGCGGACCCAGTACTTC
TRBV7-2,-,-,TRBJ2-1,CASSLAGLAVQLEQFF,TGTGCCAGCAGCTTAGCGGGTCTTGCAGTACAGCTTGAGCAGTTCTTC
TRBV7-9,-,many,TRBJ2-3,CASSPTFGSWTDTQYF,TGTGCCAGCAGCCCTACCTTTGGTAGTTGGACAGATACGCAGTATTTT
TRBV6-1,-,few,TRBJ2-5,CASSTRQGQETQYF,TGTGCCAGCAGTACACGCCAGGGGCAAGAGACCCAGTACTTC